This T cell receptor beta chain was identified in a study of T cell repertoires in cytomegalovirus infection. Background on the study: HLA-B-restricted CMV epitopes that are well studied, plus recently identified HLA-C-restricted ones, were used by the study. Through public TCR beta signatures, both CMV infection and matching HLA type were indicated.

Points from the study as a whole: Dominating the ex vivo response were HLA-C-restricted CMV-specific TCR beta clonotypes.

The CDR3 is made up of 13 amino acids. CDR1 and CDR2 from the germline V gene are SGHVS and FQNEAQ. The V and J ends lost 4 bases and 7 bases respectively, with 8 bases between them. This clonotype was detected many times. Its antigen is unknown. Via MiXCR, TCRdb re-called the reads, giving one row per CDR3 protein. The sample lists some 310,000 distinct CDR3 sequences; roughly 25% were seen once. Source: cultured PBMCs, taken from culture after CMV antigen stimulation. The chain carries TRBV7-8 and TRBJ1-6; D gene ambiguous. The sequence was obtained from a human donor in good health (CMV status not recorded). Some clones in this sample may be carry-over from other donors' samples. CDR3 DNA sequence: TGTGCCAGCAGCTCAGACTGGAATTCACCCCTCCACTTT. This codes for CASSSDWNSPLHF.